This T cell receptor beta chain was captured by sequencing in a study of cytomegalovirus exposure and HLA in healthy donors. On the study more broadly: Out of about 190 million T cells, an earlier analysis found some 110 million unique TCR beta sequences in total.

PCR employed 60 Vbeta and 13 Jbeta primers. Generated by immunoSEQ multiplex PCR, the TCRdb table keeps only in-frame clones and is missing some. This sample has 45,000 to 65,000 clones, with roughly 76% found just once. What was sequenced was PBMCs. The clonotype was recovered from a woman aged 40 to 50 in good health and CMV-seropositive.

The CDR3 is CASSWGQGHGYTF. DNA of the CDR3: TGTGCCAGCAGTTGGGGACAGGGGCATGGCTACACCTTC. The V gene is TRBV28, the J gene TRBJ1-2; the match to TRBD1 covers 10 bases. V lost 4 bases to trimming and J lost 6 bases; unmatched junction nucleotides: 2. Germline CDR1 is MDHEN and CDR2 is SYDVKM. The CDR3 totals 13 residues.